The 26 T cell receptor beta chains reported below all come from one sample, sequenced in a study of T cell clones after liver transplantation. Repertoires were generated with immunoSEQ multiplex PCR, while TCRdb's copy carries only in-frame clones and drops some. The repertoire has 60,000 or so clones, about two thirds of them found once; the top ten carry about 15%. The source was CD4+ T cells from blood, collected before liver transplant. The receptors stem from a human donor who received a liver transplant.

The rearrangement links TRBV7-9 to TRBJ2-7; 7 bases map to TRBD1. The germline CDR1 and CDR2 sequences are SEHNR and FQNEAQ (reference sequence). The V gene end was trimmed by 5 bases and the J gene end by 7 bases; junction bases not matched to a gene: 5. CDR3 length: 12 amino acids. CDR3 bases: TGTGCCAGCAGCAGAACAGGGGCAGAGCAGTACTTC. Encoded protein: CASSRTGAEQYF.

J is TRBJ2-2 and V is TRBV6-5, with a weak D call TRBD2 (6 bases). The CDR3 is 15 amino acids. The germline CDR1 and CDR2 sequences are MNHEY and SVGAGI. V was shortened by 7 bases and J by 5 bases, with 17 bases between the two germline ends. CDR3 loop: CASNIGGVGTGELFF. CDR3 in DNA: TGTGCCAGCAACATTGGCGGGGTAGGAACCGGGGAGCTGTTTTTT.

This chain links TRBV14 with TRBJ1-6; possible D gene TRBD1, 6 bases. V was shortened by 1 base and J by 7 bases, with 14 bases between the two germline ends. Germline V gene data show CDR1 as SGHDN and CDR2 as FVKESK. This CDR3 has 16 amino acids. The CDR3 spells CASSQGGGRWNSPLHF. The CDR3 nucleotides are TGTGCCAGCAGCCAAGGGGGGGGGCGGTGGAATTCACCCCTCCACTTT.

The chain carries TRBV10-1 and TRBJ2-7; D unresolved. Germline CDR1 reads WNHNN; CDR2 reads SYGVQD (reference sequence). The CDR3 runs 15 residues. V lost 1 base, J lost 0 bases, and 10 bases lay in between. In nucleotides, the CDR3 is TGCGCCAGCAGTGAGTTCGGTGAGAGCTCCTACGAGCAGTACTTC. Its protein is CASSEFGESSYEQYF.

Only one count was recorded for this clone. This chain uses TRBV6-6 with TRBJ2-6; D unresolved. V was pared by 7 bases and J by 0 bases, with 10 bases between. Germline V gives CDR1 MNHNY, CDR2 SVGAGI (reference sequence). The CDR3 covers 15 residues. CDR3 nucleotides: TGTGCCAGCACGAACACCCTCTCTGGGGCCAACGTCCTGACTTTC. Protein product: CASTNTLSGANVLTF.

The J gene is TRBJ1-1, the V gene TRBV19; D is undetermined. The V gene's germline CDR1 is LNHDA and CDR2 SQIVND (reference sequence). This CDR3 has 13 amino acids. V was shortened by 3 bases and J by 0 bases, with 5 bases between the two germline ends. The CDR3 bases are TGTGCCAGTAGTATCCAAATGAACACTGAAGCTTTCTTT. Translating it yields CASSIQMNTEAFF.

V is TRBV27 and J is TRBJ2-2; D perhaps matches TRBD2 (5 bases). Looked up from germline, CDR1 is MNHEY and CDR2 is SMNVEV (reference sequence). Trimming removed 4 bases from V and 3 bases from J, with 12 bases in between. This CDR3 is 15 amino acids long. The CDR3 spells CASSWAGGHTGELFF. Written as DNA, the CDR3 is TGTGCCAGCAGTTGGGCGGGCGGGCACACCGGGGAGCTGTTTTTT.

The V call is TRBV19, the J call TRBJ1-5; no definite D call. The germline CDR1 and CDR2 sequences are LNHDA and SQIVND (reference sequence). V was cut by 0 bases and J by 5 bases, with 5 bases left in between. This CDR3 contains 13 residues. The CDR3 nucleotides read TGTGCCAGTAGTATAGATCGGGATCAGCCCCAGCATTTT. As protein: CASSIDRDQPQHF.

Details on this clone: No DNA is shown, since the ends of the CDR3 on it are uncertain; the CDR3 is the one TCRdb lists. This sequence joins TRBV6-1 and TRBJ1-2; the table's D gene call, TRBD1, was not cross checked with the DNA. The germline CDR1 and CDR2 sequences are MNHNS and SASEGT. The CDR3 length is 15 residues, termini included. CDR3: CASILEPGQAYGYTF.

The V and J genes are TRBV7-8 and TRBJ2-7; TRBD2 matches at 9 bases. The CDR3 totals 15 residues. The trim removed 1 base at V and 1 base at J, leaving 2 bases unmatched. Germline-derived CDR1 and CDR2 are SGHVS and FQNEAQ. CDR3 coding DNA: TGTGCCAGCAGCTTAGTTGCGGGGGGGTCCTACGAGCAGTACTTC. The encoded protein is CASSLVAGGSYEQYF.

The DNA for the CDR3 is TGTGCCATCAGGCGACAGGGAACGGGTGGAAACACCATATATTTT. Protein product: CAIRRQGTGGNTIYF. The chain employs TRBV10-3 and TRBJ1-3, with 7 bases aligning to TRBD1. The ends lost 6 bases at V and 3 bases at J; junction bases unmatched: 8. This CDR3 contains 15 residues. Germline CDR1 ENHRY, CDR2 SYGVKD.

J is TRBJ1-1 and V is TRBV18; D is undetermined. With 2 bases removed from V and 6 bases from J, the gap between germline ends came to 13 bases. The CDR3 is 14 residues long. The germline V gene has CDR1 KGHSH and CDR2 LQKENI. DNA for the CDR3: TGTGCCAGCTCACCAGACTTGGTTAAGGCTGAAGCTTTCTTT. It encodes CASSPDLVKAEAFF.

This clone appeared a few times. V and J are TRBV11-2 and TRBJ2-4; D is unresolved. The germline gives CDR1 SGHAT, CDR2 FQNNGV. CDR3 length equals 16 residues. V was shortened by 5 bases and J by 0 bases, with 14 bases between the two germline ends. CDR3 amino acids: CASSPLENVAKNIQYF. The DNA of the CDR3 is TGTGCCAGCAGCCCCCTGGAGAACGTAGCCAAAAACATTCAGTACTTC.

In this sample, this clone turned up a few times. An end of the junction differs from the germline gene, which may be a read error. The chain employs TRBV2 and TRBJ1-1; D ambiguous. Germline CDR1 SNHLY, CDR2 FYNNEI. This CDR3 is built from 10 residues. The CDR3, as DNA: TGTGCCAGCAGTGAAGCGCTTCGGGGATTC. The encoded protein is CASSEALRGF.

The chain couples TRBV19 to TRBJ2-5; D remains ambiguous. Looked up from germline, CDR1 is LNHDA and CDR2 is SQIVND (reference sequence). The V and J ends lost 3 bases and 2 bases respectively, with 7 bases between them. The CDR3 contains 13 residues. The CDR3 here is CASSMNSQETQYF. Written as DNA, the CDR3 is TGTGCCAGTAGTATGAACAGTCAAGAGACCCAGTACTTC.

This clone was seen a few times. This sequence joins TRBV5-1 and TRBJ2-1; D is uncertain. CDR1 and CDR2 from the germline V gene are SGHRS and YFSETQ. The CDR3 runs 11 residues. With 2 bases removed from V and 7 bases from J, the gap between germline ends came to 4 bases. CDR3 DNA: TGCGCCAGCAGCTTCTCTAATGAGCAGTTCTTC. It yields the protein CASSFSNEQFF.

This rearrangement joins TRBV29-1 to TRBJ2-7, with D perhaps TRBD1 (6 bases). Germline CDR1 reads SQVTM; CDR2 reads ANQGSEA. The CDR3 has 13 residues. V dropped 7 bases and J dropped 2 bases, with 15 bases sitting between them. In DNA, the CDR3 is TGCAGCGCCGCAGGACAGACCGCCTACGAGCAGTACTTC. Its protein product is CSAAGQTAYEQYF.

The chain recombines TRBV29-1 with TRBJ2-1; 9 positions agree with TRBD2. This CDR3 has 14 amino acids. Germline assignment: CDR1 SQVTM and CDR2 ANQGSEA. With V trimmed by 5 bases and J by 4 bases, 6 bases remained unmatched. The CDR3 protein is CSVPLAGHYNEQFF. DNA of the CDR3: TGCAGCGTTCCCCTAGCGGGGCATTACAATGAGCAGTTCTTC.

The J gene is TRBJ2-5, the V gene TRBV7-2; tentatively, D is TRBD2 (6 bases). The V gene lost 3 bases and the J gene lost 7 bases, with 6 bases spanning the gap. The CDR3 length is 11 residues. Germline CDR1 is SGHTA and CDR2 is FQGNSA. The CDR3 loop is CASSFGGTQYF. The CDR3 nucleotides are TGTGCCAGCAGCTTCGGGGGGACCCAGTACTTC.

CDR3 coding DNA: TGTGCCAGCAGCTCCGGGACAGATCAGTACTTC. Translating gives CASSSGTDQYF. The chain recombines TRBV13 with TRBJ2-7, with 7 nucleotides matching TRBD1. The germline CDR1 and CDR2 sequences are PRHDT and FYEKMQ (reference sequence). The ends lost 4 bases at V and 10 bases at J; junction bases unmatched: 4. CDR3 size: 11 residues.

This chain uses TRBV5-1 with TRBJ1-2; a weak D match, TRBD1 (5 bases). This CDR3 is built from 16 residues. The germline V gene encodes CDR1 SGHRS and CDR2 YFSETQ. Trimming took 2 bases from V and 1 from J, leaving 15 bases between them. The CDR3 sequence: CASSLFQGNNNYGYTF. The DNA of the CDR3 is TGCGCCAGCAGCTTATTCCAGGGAAACAATAACTATGGCTACACCTTC.

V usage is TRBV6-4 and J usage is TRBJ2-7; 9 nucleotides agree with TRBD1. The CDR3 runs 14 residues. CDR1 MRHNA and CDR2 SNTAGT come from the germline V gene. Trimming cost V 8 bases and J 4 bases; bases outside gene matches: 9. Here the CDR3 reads CASECGTGWYEQYF. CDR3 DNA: TGTGCCAGCGAGTGTGGGACAGGGTGGTACGAGCAGTACTTC.

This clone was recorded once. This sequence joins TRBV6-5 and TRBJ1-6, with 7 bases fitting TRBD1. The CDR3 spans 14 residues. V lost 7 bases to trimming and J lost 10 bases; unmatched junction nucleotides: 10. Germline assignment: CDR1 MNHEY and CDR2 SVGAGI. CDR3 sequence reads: CASIDRVPGSPLHF. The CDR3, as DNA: TGTGCCAGCATTGACAGGGTCCCCGGATCACCCCTCCACTTT.

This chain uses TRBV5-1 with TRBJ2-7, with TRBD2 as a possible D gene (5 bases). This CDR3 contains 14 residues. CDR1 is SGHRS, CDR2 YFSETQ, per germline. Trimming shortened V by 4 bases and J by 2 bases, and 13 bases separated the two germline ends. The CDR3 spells CASSPGSPTYEQYF. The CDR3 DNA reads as TGCGCCAGCAGCCCGGGGTCCCCCACCTACGAGCAGTACTTC.

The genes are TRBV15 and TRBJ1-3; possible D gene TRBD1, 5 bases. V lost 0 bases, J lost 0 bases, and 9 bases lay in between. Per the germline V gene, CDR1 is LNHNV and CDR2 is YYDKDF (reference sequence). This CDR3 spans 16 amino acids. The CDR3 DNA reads TGTGCCACCAGCAGAGATAGGACAAACTCTGGAAACACCATATATTTT. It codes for CATSRDRTNSGNTIYF. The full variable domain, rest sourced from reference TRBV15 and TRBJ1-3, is DAMVIQNPRYQVTQFGKPVTLSCSQTLNHNVMYWYQQKSSQAPKLLFHYYDKDFNNEADTPDNFQSRRPNTSFCFLDIRSPGLGDTAMYLCATSRDRTNSGNTIYFGEGSWLTVV.

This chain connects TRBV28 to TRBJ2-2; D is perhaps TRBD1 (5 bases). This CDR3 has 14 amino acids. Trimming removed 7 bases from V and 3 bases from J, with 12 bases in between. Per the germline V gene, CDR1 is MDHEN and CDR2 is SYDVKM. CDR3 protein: CASTSTGDTGELFF. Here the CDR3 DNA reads TGTGCCAGCACCTCTACAGGAGACACCGGGGAGCTGTTTTTT.